This T cell receptor (beta chain) was documented in a study of beta chain features in type 1 diabetes. There are 14 residues in the CDR3. Trimming cost V 5 bases and J 0 bases; bases outside gene matches: 1. CDR1 MDHEN and CDR2 SYDVKM come from the germline V gene. This clone was counted ten times or more. At the DNA level, this CDR3 is encoded by other sequences in the same sample as well. The entirety of the isolated RNA underwent reverse transcription, so expressed TCRB transcripts were sequenced. TCRdb's table, derived via immunoSEQ multiplex PCR, lists solely in-frame clones and lacks some. Among about 360,000 clones listed, 10% to 15% were seen once.

Sequenced input: naive CD4+ T cells from blood. The chain employs TRBV28 and TRBJ2-1; 7 bases are shared with TRBD1. This clonotype was sampled from a man between 18 and 29 years old in good health. The CDR3 loop reads CASSPGGSYNEQFF. In nucleotides, the CDR3 is TGTGCCAGCAGTCCAGGGGGCTCCTACAATGAGCAGTTCTTC.